Described below is a single T cell receptor beta chain sequence and its context. The entry originates in a study of CD8 T cells in Susac syndrome. Per the germline V gene, CDR1 is MDHEN and CDR2 is SYDVKM. CDR3 size: 13 residues. Deletions cut 5 bases from V and 6 bases from J, with 12 bases between. About 0.5 to 1 ug RNA was reverse transcribed with random hexamers. TCRdb fed the immunoSEQ multiplex PCR reads into MiXCR, producing one record per CDR3 protein. This table has 75,000 to 95,000 distinct CDR3 sequences, 75% to 95% appearing once. This TCR was sampled from a human donor with multiple sclerosis. The chain recombines TRBV28 with TRBJ2-3; D ambiguous. Sequencing was carried out using CD8+ T cells from PBMCs. CDR3 DNA sequence: TGTGCCAGCAGTGGCGTGGCGGTCGATACGCAGTATTTT. Amino acids: CASSGVAVDTQYF. Drawing the rest from reference TRBV28 and TRBJ2-3, the complete variable domain is DVKVTQSSRYLVKRTGEKVFLECVQDMDHENMFWYRQDPGLGLRLIYFSYDVKMKEKGDIPEGYSVSREKKERFSLILESASTNQTSMYLCASSGVAVDTQYFGPGTRLTVL.